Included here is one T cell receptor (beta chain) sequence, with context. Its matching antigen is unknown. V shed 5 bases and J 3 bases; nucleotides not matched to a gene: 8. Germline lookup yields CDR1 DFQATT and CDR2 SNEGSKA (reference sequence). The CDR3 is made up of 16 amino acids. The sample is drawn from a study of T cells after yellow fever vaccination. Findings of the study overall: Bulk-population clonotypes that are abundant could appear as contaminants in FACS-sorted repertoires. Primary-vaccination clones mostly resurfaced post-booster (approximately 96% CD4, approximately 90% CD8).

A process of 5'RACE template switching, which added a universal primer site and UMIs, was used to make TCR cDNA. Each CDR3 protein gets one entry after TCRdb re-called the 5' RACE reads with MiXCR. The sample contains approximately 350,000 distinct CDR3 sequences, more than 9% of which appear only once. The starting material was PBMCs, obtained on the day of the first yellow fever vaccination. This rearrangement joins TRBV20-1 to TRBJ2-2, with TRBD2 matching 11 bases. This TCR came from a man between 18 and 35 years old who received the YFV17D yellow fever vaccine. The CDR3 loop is CSAYWLAGGYTGELFF. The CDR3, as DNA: TGCAGTGCTTACTGGCTAGCGGGGGGATACACCGGGGAGCTGTTTTTT.